The rows below give T cell receptor beta chains drawn from one sample of a study of PD-1 blockade in classical Hodgkin lymphoma. Only in-frame clones appear in the TCRdb table, and some are missing; sequencing was by immunoSEQ multiplex PCR. The sample yields 6,800 or so clones, approximately 80% seen once. The specimen comprised peripheral blood mononuclear cells (PBMCs), sampled before the second cycle of nivolumab. The origin of the receptors is a human donor with classical Hodgkin lymphoma. The CDR3 runs from the conserved cysteine through the conserved F or W. The order of the fields is CDR3 protein, V gene, D gene. A D gene is named only where the DNA matches it firmly.

CDR3aa: CASSPLGRKTNYGYTF; v_gene: TRBV7-9; d_gene: NA
CDR3aa: CASSRSTISNPNTQYF; v_gene: TRBV5-1; d_gene: NA
CDR3aa: CASRDGELFF; v_gene: TRBV6-1; d_gene: NA
CDR3aa: CASTLAGGTDTQYF; v_gene: TRBV5-8; d_gene: TRBD2
CDR3aa: CASRLDRQPQHF; v_gene: TRBV19; d_gene: NA
CDR3aa: CASSSSVQGADTQYF; v_gene: TRBV6-6; d_gene: NA
CDR3aa: CASTPGMGNTIYF; v_gene: TRBV16; d_gene: NA
CDR3aa: CASSDAGANVLTF; v_gene: TRBV25-1; d_gene: NA
CDR3aa: CASSAEGNTEAFF; v_gene: TRBV6-4; d_gene: NA
CDR3aa: CASSSRQGSYNEQFF; v_gene: TRBV7-3; d_gene: TRBD1
CDR3aa: CASSPPSNTEAFF; v_gene: TRBV5-4; d_gene: NA
CDR3aa: CASSPGTEKTQYF; v_gene: TRBV5-8; d_gene: TRBD1
CDR3aa: CATSRGTLQDTEAFF; v_gene: TRBV15; d_gene: NA
CDR3aa: CASSKGSASTEAFF; v_gene: TRBV21-1; d_gene: NA
CDR3aa: CASSYRSGTGELFF; v_gene: TRBV4-3; d_gene: NA
CDR3aa: CASRDSGNEQFF; v_gene: TRBV2; d_gene: TRBD2
CDR3aa: CASSLRASSEQYF; v_gene: TRBV19; d_gene: NA
CDR3aa: CASSWTEYGYTF; v_gene: TRBV28; d_gene: NA
CDR3aa: CASSLRLPLKGDTIYF; v_gene: TRBV7-2; d_gene: NA
CDR3aa: CASSVGREGLFF; v_gene: TRBV4-1; d_gene: NA
CDR3aa: CASSLVGTSGRLEDDEQYF; v_gene: TRBV11-2; d_gene: TRBD2
CDR3aa: CASSSGLAGLGETQYF; v_gene: TRBV7-3; d_gene: TRBD2
CDR3aa: CASSAGEFYGYTF; v_gene: TRBV19; d_gene: NA